The clone carrying this TCR beta chain was found many times. The antigen is undetermined. Noted time point: persistent/refractory GD, antithyroid drugs over 5 years with positive TRAb. Researchers made the TCR library from RNA that was extracted from PBMCs. This record belongs to a study of regulatory T cells in long-lasting Graves disease. Study-level information: Over 5 years on antithyroid drugs plus positive TSH receptor antibodies marked Graves' disease as persistent. Study-level points and caveats: Newly diagnosed Graves' patients exceeded persistent ones in TCR diversity. Investigators studied peripheral blood only, not thyroid tissue.

There are 15 residues in the CDR3. V was trimmed by 0 bases and J by 6 bases, leaving 11 bases between them. In building TCR beta libraries, iRepertoire HTBI primers were used together with Arm-PCR of CDR3 regions. Using its own MiXCR run on the multiplex PCR reads, TCRdb lists one record per CDR3 protein. The table has approximately 400,000 distinct CDR3 sequences, about a quarter seen once. The sequence derives from a female donor with Graves disease. The rearrangement joins TRBV12-3 or TRBV12-4 to TRBJ2-2; D is uncertain. This specimen consisted of peripheral blood mononuclear cells (PBMCs), obtained when the disease was refractory, from a patient treated with antithyroid drugs. The CDR3 loop is CASSLASQFPGELFF. For the CDR3, the DNA is TGTGCCAGCAGTTTAGCATCCCAGTTTCCCGGGGAGCTGTTTTTT.